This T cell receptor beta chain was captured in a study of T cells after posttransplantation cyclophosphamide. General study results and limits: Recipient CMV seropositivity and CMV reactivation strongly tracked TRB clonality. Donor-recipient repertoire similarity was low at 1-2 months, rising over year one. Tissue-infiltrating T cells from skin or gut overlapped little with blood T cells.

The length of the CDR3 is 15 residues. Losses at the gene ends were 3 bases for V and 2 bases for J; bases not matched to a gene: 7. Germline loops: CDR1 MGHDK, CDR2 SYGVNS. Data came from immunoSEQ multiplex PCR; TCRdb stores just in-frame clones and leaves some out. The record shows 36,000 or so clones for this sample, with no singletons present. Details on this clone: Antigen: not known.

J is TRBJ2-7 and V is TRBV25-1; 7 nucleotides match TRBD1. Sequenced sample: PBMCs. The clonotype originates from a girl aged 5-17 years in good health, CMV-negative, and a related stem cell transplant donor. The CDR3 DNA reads TGTGCCAGCAGTGATCCACAGGGGATCCCCTACGAGCAGTACTTC. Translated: CASSDPQGIPYEQYF.